Sequencing of this T cell receptor beta chain was carried out in a study of T cell changes during pregnancy in multiple sclerosis. In its sample, this clone was seen once. Trimming took 4 bases from V and 0 from J, leaving 6 bases between them. Germline-derived CDR1 and CDR2 are MNHEY and SMNVEV (reference sequence). This CDR3 spans 14 amino acids. Produced via immunoSEQ multiplex PCR; TCRdb's table is partial and in-frame only. Of around 32,000 clones detected, about 91% appear once; the ten largest clones hold roughly 7.9%. The receptor's source is a female donor with multiple sclerosis, enrolled in a pregnancy study. This specimen was CD8+ T cells from peripheral blood mononuclear cells, taken before pregnancy. This chain links TRBV27 with TRBJ2-2; D is uncertain. Here the CDR3 DNA reads TGTGCCAGCAGTTACGGGTCGAACACCGGGGAGCTGTTTTTT. Amino acid sequence: CASSYGSNTGELFF.